Each of the 29 T cell receptor beta chains below was sequenced from the same sample in a study of cytomegalovirus exposure and HLA in healthy donors. Vbeta (60) and Jbeta (13) primers were used in the PCR. TCRdb's table, derived via immunoSEQ multiplex PCR, lists solely in-frame clones and lacks some. The sample data list some 47,000 clones. Sequenced: PBMCs. Receptors were obtained from a woman in her thirties or forties in good health and CMV-seronegative.

The chain recombines TRBV6-1 with TRBJ2-2; a possible D gene is TRBD1 (5 bases). The V gene's germline CDR1 is MNHNS and CDR2 SASEGT. V was pared by 5 bases and J by 4 bases, with 14 bases between. The CDR3 has 15 amino acids. CDR3 nucleotide sequence: TGTGCCAGCAGTCTAATCCAAGGGGCCACCGGGGAGCTGTTTTTT. Translation: CASSLIQGATGELFF.

The rearrangement joins TRBV6-1 to TRBJ2-3; 9 bases align to TRBD2. CDR1 is MNHNS and CDR2 is SASEGT in the germline V gene. With 2 bases clipped from V and 6 bases from J, the junction kept 15 bases outside the gene matches. CDR3 length equals 18 residues. DNA of the CDR3: TGTGCCAGCAGTGAAACCGGGGGCGCGGGAGGGGTTAGGGATACGCAGTATTTT. Encoded protein: CASSETGGAGGVRDTQYF.

The chain couples TRBV6-6 to TRBJ2-7; 9 bases agree with TRBD2. CDR1 is MNHNY, CDR2 SVGAGI, per germline (reference sequence). This CDR3 contains 14 residues. The junction had 0 bases not matched to a gene; V was cut back by 2 bases and J by 1 base. This CDR3 is CASSYAGGSYEQYF. The CDR3 DNA sequence: TGTGCCAGCAGTTACGCGGGGGGGTCCTACGAGCAGTACTTC.

The chain links TRBV5-6 to TRBJ1-1; tentative D call: TRBD1 (6 bases). The germline V gene has CDR1 SGHDT and CDR2 YYEEEE. The CDR3 covers 14 residues. With 7 bases removed from V and 3 bases from J, the gap between germline ends came to 16 bases. CDR3 sequence reads: CASRITGLYTEAFF. Here the CDR3 DNA reads TGTGCCAGCCGCATAACAGGGTTATACACTGAAGCTTTCTTT.

The genes are TRBV5-6 and TRBJ1-5; D not certain. The CDR3 length is 14 residues. Looked up from germline, CDR1 is SGHDT and CDR2 is YYEEEE. V shed 0 bases and J shed 4 bases, with 8 bases lying between them. The CDR3 DNA reads TGTGCCAGCAGCTTGGGGGTCGGGAATCAGCCCCAGCATTTT. Translating it yields CASSLGVGNQPQHF.

The chain is built from TRBV29-1 and TRBJ1-2, with 8 nucleotides matching TRBD1. The V gene end was trimmed by 7 bases and the J gene end by 8 bases; junction bases not matched to a gene: 6. The CDR3 covers 11 residues. The germline V gene encodes CDR1 SQVTM and CDR2 ANQGSEA. The CDR3 coding sequence is TGCAGCGCCGACAGGGGTGGAGGCTACACCTTC. This gives the protein CSADRGGGYTF.

This chain connects TRBV19 to TRBJ1-2; D unclear. Germline-derived CDR1 and CDR2 are LNHDA and SQIVND (reference sequence). There are 16 residues in the CDR3. V was shortened by 4 bases and J by 3 bases, with 18 bases between the two germline ends. CDR3 sequence (DNA): TGTGCCAGTAGTAGGAATATACCAGGTAACGACTATGGCTACACCTTC. Its protein product is CASSRNIPGNDYGYTF.

This chain uses TRBV7-2 with TRBJ1-5; D might be TRBD1 (6 bases). The CDR3 has 15 residues. Trimming pared 7 bases from V and 0 bases from J, leaving 13 bases between. CDR1 and CDR2 (germline): SGHTA, FQGNSA. The CDR3 coding sequence is TGTGCCAGCACCAGGACAGTTTCTAGCAATCAGCCCCAGCATTTT. Translation gives CASTRTVSSNQPQHF.

The chain links TRBV9 to TRBJ1-1; D may be TRBD1 (6 bases). The V end was cut by 3 bases, the J end by 5 bases, with 14 bases between. The germline V gene has CDR1 SGDLS and CDR2 YYNGEE. The CDR3 loop spans 14 amino acids. CDR3 protein: CASSANTGITEAFF. The CDR3 DNA sequence: TGTGCCAGCAGCGCAAACACAGGGATTACTGAAGCTTTCTTT. The complete variable domain, with remaining parts taken from reference TRBV9 and TRBJ1-1, reads DSGVTQTPKHLITATGQRVTLRCSPRSGDLSVYWYQQSLDQGLQFLIQYYNGEERAKGNILERFSAQQFPDLHSELNLSSLELGDSALYFCASSANTGITEAFFGQGTRLTVV.

The gene calls are TRBV15 and TRBJ1-1; D possibly corresponds to TRBD1 (6 bases). Germline V gene sequence: CDR1 LNHNV, CDR2 YYDKDF (reference sequence). V gave up 5 bases and J gave up 4 bases, with 14 bases separating them. This CDR3 region has 14 residues. The CDR3, as DNA: TGTGCCACCAGCGGAATTGACAGGATCACTGAAGCTTTCTTT. Residues: CATSGIDRITEAFF.

On this clone itself: At the DNA level, this CDR3 is encoded by other sequences in the same sample as well. V and J are TRBV5-1 and TRBJ2-7; D call uncertain. The germline CDR1 and CDR2 sequences are SGHRS and YFSETQ. V was trimmed by 4 bases and J by 3 bases, leaving 11 bases between them. The CDR3 is 13 residues long. For the CDR3, the DNA is TGCGCCAGCAGCCCACTGAACAGCTACGAGCAGTACTTC. It specifies CASSPLNSYEQYF.

The V gene is TRBV18, the J gene TRBJ1-1; D gene uncertain. This CDR3 has 14 amino acids. V was pared by 0 bases and J by 1 base, with 6 bases between. Per germline, CDR1 KGHSH and CDR2 LQKENI. The CDR3 protein is CASSPPAGNTEAFF. In DNA, the CDR3 is TGTGCCAGCTCACCACCGGCGGGGAACACTGAAGCTTTCTTT.

The chain uses TRBV19 and TRBJ2-3; 8 bases agree with TRBD1. Germline assignment: CDR1 LNHDA and CDR2 SQIVND (reference sequence). This CDR3 spans 15 amino acids. With 6 bases clipped from V and 0 bases from J, the junction kept 5 bases outside the gene matches. The CDR3 DNA is TGTGCCAGTAGCTGGGGACAGGCCAGCACAGATACGCAGTATTTT. It encodes CASSWGQASTDTQYF. Together with reference TRBV19 and TRBJ2-3, the CDR3 gives the full variable domain: DGGITQSPKYLFRKEGQNVTLSCEQNLNHDAMYWYRQDPGQGLRLIYYSQIVNDFQKGDIAEGYSVSREKKESFPLTVTSAQKNPTAFYLCASSWGQASTDTQYFGPGTRLTVL.

V is TRBV29-1 and J is TRBJ2-3; the D is unclear. The CDR3 totals 12 residues. Trimming cost V 5 bases and J 2 bases, with 8 bases left between them. Germline V gene sequence: CDR1 SQVTM, CDR2 ANQGSEA. CDR3 region: CSVIFSTDTQYF. CDR3 DNA sequence: TGCAGCGTTATCTTCTCCACAGATACGCAGTATTTT.

This rearrangement joins TRBV10-3 to TRBJ1-1; 9 positions agree with TRBD1. Germline V gene sequence: CDR1 ENHRY, CDR2 SYGVKD. The CDR3 has 16 residues. Unmatched junction bases numbered 14, after V lost 6 bases and J lost 6 bases. The CDR3 spells CAISDAPGQGISEAFF. The CDR3 nucleotides are TGTGCCATCAGCGACGCTCCGGGACAGGGAATATCTGAAGCTTTCTTT.

The V call is TRBV4-2, the J call TRBJ1-5; TRBD1 is a possible D gene (6 bases). Germline loops: CDR1 LGHNA, CDR2 YNFKEQ. The CDR3 is 16 residues long. The V and J ends lost 0 bases and 7 bases respectively, with 16 bases between them. The CDR3 loop reads CASSQDLAGEYQPQHF. CDR3 in DNA: TGTGCCAGCAGCCAAGATCTGGCAGGGGAGTACCAGCCCCAGCATTTT.

V and J are TRBV9 and TRBJ2-4, with 9 bases fitting TRBD1. The CDR3 has 14 residues. CDR1 SGDLS and CDR2 YYNGEE come from the germline V gene. Trimming at V came to 2 bases and at J to 12 bases, leaving 9 bases not matched to a gene. In DNA form, the CDR3 reads TGTGCCAGCAGCGTTACAGGGGGCTCAACGCCTCAGTACTTC. It codes for CASSVTGGSTPQYF.

The chain links TRBV30 to TRBJ2-7; D perhaps matches TRBD2 (6 bases). The CDR3 is 13 residues long. From germline, CDR1 is GTSNPN and CDR2 SVGIG (reference sequence). Trimming removed 4 bases at V and 3 bases at J, with 13 bases between. The DNA for the CDR3 is TGTGCCTGGATGGCTAGCGAAAGCTACGAGCAGTACTTC. Protein: CAWMASESYEQYF.

The chain has TRBV7-9 and TRBJ2-2; 9 nucleotides align to TRBD2. The V gene end was trimmed by 11 bases and the J gene end by 5 bases; junction bases not matched to a gene: 12. The CDR3 has 15 amino acids. Germline V CDR1 and CDR2: SEHNR, FQNEAQ (reference sequence). This CDR3 is CAARKSGRFTGELFF. The CDR3 DNA follows: TGTGCCGCACGGAAAAGCGGGAGGTTTACCGGGGAGCTGTTTTTT. Drawing the rest from reference TRBV7-9 and TRBJ2-2, the complete variable domain is DTGVSQNPRHKITKRGQNVTFRCDPISEHNRLYWYRQTLGQGPEFLTYFQNEAQLEKSRLLSDRFSAERPKGSFSTLEIQRTEQGDSAMYLCAARKSGRFTGELFFGEGSRLTVL.

The V gene is TRBV10-3, the J gene TRBJ1-5, with TRBD1 identical over 8 bases. The CDR3 is made up of 15 amino acids. After removal of 6 bases from V and 3 bases from J, the junction contained 7 bases not matched to a gene. Looked up from germline, CDR1 is ENHRY and CDR2 is SYGVKD. The CDR3 coding sequence is TGTGCCATCAGCCTATCGGGACAGGTCAATCAGCCCCAGCATTTT. As protein: CAISLSGQVNQPQHF.

The chain carries TRBV28 and TRBJ1-2, with D tentatively TRBD1 (5 bases). Germline V gene data show CDR1 as MDHEN and CDR2 as SYDVKM. The CDR3 spans 17 residues. Trimming took off 1 base at V and 6 bases at J, with 21 bases between the two ends. The CDR3, as DNA: TGTGCCAGCAGTTTATCCCAGGGTTACCCACTAGCGGATGGCTACACCTTC. It encodes CASSLSQGYPLADGYTF.

The V and J genes are TRBV28 and TRBJ1-1, with a weak D call TRBD1 (5 bases). The CDR3 is 15 residues long. Germline V gene data show CDR1 as MDHEN and CDR2 as SYDVKM. V lost 1 base, J lost 1 base, and 10 bases lay in between. CDR3 sequence reads: CASSLLGTGNTEAFF. For the CDR3, the DNA is TGTGCCAGCAGTTTATTGGGTACAGGGAACACTGAAGCTTTCTTT.

The chain combines TRBV4-2 with TRBJ1-5; 9 bases match TRBD1. Trimming took 4 bases from V and 4 from J; bases not matched to a gene: 8. The germline V gene encodes CDR1 LGHNA and CDR2 YNFKEQ. The CDR3 runs to 16 residues. The CDR3 coding sequence is TGTGCCAGCAGCCGAAACGGGGACAGGGAGAATCAGCCCCAGCATTTT. Translation: CASSRNGDRENQPQHF.

V gene TRBV7-2 combines with J gene TRBJ2-1; 7 bases match TRBD2. Trimming took 3 bases from V and 3 from J; bases not matched to a gene: 8. This CDR3 spans 16 amino acids. Germline V gene lookup returns CDR1 SGHTA and CDR2 FQGNSA. In DNA form, the CDR3 reads TGTGCCAGCAGCTTGAATGGGCGGGAGTTCTACAATGAGCAGTTCTTC. Amino acid sequence: CASSLNGREFYNEQFF. Using reference TRBV7-2 and TRBJ2-1 for the parts outside the CDR3, the full variable domain is GAGVSQSPSNKVTEKGKDVELRCDPISGHTALYWYRQSLGQGLEFLIYFQGNSAPDKSGLPSDRFSAERTGGSVSTLTIQRTQQEDSAVYLCASSLNGREFYNEQFFGPGTRLTVL.

CDR3: CASRLAGGQETQYF. CDR3 in DNA: TGTGCCAGTAGACTAGCGGGAGGGCAAGAGACCCAGTACTTC. This chain links TRBV19 with TRBJ2-5; 13 bases are a match to TRBD2. The CDR3 has 14 residues. CDR1 is LNHDA and CDR2 is SQIVND in the germline V gene (reference sequence). The V and J ends lost 6 bases and 2 bases, in that order; junction bases with no gene match: 0.

The chain recombines TRBV27 with TRBJ2-7; D is undetermined. This CDR3 spans 15 amino acids. Germline V gene lookup returns CDR1 MNHEY and CDR2 SMNVEV (reference sequence). V was trimmed by 2 bases and J by 4 bases, leaving 15 bases between them. The CDR3 protein is CASSLGPGRAYEQYF. DNA for the CDR3: TGTGCCAGCAGTTTAGGTCCGGGTCGAGCTTACGAGCAGTACTTC.

The chain is built from TRBV5-4 and TRBJ2-1; the match to TRBD2 covers 10 bases. The germline gives CDR1 SGHNT, CDR2 YYREEE (reference sequence). V lost 4 bases and J lost 4; bases outside the gene matches: 5. The CDR3 extends over 15 amino acids. CDR3 nucleotides: TGTGCCAGCAGCCCTAGAGCGGGGGGGTACAATGAGCAGTTCTTC. It yields the protein CASSPRAGGYNEQFF. The variable domain in full, with the rest retrieved from reference TRBV5-4 and TRBJ2-1, is ETGVTQSPTHLIKTRGQQVTLRCSSQSGHNTVSWYQQALGQGPQFIFQYYREEENGRGNFPPRFSGLQFPNYSSELNVNALELDDSALYLCASSPRAGGYNEQFFGPGTRLTVL.

The V and J genes are TRBV7-8 and TRBJ2-7; tentative D call: TRBD2 (6 bases). V was cut by 2 bases and J by 9 bases, with 20 bases left in between. Germline V gives CDR1 SGHVS, CDR2 FQNEAQ. The CDR3 runs to 15 residues. CDR3 DNA: TGTGCCAGCAGCTTAACCCACGGCGGGGAGCAATCGCAGTACTTC. Translating it yields CASSLTHGGEQSQYF. Using reference TRBV7-8 and TRBJ2-7 for the parts outside the CDR3, the full variable domain is GAGVSQSPRYKVAKRGQDVALRCDPISGHVSLFWYQQALGQGPEFLTYFQNEAQLDKSGLPSDRFFAERPEGSVSTLKIQRTQQEDSAVYLCASSLTHGGEQSQYFGPGTRLTVT.

The chain links TRBV5-8 to TRBJ2-5; 9 nucleotides match TRBD2. The J call may not be correct, given that the DNA end is closer to TRBJ2-7. CDR1 is SGHTS and CDR2 is YDEGEE in the germline V gene. This CDR3 comprises 13 residues. CDR3 sequence: CASSLTSGYEQYF. The CDR3 DNA is TGTGCCAGCAGCTTGACTAGCGGGTACGAGCAGTACTTC.